This TCR beta chain was captured by sequencing in a study of T cell responses to AZD1222 COVID-19 vaccine. Notes on the study in general: Most donors were white British and more were female, and clonal diversity was possibly underestimated. Repertoires were obtained only post-peak T cell response. At 160-218 and 743-854, vaccine-associated CD4 TCRs were dominant, and they spanned spike.

TCRdb's copy holds only in-frame clones and misses some; the assay was immunoSEQ multiplex PCR. Counted here are roughly 150,000 clones, 80% to 95% occurring once; the ten biggest clones make up about 3.7%. Note on this clone: Its antigen is unknown.

The sequence was obtained from an adult in good health. Here the sequenced sample was peripheral blood, taken on day 0 of AZD1222 vaccination.

The CDR3 DNA follows: TGCGCCAGCAGCTTGGAGCCAGGTACTGGAAACACCATATATTTT. Its translation: CASSLEPGTGNTIYF. V is TRBV5-1 and J is TRBJ1-3; D gene uncertain. V was pared by 0 bases and J by 2 bases, with 9 bases between. Germline values: CDR1 SGHRS, CDR2 YFSETQ. The CDR3 contains 15 residues.